This TCR beta chain was sequenced during a study of blood T cells in healthy people across ages. PCR was performed a second time for about 6 to 12 cycles using a sample-barcoded 5' primer and a J-beta primer mix. A single record per CDR3 protein comes from TCRdb applying MiXCR to the 5' RACE reads. The table has roughly 1,800,000 distinct CDR3 sequences, around half seen once. In its sample, this clonotype was seen a few times. V was trimmed by 1 base and J by 5 bases, leaving 8 bases between them. The CDR3 totals 13 residues. Looked up from germline, CDR1 is SGHTA and CDR2 is FQGNSA. The J gene is TRBJ2-5, the V gene TRBV7-2; D remains unclear. Sequenced material: blood. This TCR derives from a middle-aged woman in good health. CDR3 protein: CASSLVFKETQYF. As DNA, the CDR3 is TGTGCCAGCAGCTTAGTGTTTAAGGAGACCCAGTACTTC.